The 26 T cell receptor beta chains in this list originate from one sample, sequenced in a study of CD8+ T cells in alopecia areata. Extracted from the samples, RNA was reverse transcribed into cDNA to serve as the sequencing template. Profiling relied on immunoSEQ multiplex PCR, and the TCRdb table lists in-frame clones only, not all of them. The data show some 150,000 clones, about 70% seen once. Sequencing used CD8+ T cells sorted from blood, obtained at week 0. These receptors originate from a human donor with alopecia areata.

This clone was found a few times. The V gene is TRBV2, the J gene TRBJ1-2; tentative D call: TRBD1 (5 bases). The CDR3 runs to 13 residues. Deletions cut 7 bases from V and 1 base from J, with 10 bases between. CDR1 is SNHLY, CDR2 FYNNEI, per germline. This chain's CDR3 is CASIGGDNYGYTF. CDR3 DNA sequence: TGTGCCAGCATCGGGGGGGATAACTATGGCTACACCTTC. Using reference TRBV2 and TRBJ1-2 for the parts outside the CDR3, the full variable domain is EPEVTQTPSHQVTQMGQEVILRCVPISNHLYFYWYRQILGQKVEFLVSFYNNEISEKSEIFDDQFSVERPDGSNFTLKIRSTKLEDSAMYFCASIGGDNYGYTFGSGTRLTVV.

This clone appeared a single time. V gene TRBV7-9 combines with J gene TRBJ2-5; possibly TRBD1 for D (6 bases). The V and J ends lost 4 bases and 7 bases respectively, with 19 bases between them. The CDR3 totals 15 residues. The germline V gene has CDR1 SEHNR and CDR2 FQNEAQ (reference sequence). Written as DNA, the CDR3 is TGTGCCAGCAGCTCGGACAGCACTACGTTTGGGACCCAGTACTTC. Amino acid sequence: CASSSDSTTFGTQYF.

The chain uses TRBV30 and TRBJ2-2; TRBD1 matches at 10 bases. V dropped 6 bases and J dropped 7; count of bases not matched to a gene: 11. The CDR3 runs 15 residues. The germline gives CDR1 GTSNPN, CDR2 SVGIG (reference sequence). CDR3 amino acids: CACTRQGARFGELFF. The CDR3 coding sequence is TGTGCCTGTACTCGACAGGGGGCGAGGTTCGGGGAGCTGTTTTTT.

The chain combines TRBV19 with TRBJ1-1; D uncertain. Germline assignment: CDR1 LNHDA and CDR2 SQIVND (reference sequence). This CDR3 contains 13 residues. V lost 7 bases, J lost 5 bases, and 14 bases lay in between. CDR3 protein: CASKYLRATEAFF. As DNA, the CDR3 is TGTGCCAGTAAGTATTTACGGGCGACTGAAGCTTTCTTT.

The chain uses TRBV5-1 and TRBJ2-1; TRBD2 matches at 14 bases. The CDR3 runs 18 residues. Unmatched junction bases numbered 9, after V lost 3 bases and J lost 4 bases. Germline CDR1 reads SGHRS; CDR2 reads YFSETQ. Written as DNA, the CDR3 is TGCGCCAGCAGCTGGAGGACTAGCGGGGGGTCCACGTACAATGAGCAGTTCTTC. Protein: CASSWRTSGGSTYNEQFF.

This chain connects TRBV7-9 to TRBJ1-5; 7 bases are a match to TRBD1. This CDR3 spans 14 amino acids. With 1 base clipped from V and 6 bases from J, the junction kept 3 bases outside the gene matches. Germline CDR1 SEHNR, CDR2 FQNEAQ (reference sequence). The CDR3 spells CASSLEGARQPQHF. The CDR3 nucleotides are TGTGCCAGCAGCTTAGAGGGGGCTCGTCAGCCCCAGCATTTT.

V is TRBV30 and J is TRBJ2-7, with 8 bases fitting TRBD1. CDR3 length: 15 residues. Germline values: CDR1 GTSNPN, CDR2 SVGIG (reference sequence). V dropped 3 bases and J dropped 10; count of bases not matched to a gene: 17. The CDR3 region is CAWRADRTGRSYQYF. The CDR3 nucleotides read TGTGCCTGGAGGGCCGACAGGACAGGGAGATCTTACCAGTACTTC.

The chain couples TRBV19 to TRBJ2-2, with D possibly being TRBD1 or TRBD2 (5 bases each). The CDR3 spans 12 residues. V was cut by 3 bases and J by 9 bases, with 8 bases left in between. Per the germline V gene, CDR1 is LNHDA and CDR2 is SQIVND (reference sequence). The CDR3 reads CASSIGGRELFF. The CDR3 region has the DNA TGTGCCAGTAGTATTGGGGGTCGGGAGCTGTTTTTT.

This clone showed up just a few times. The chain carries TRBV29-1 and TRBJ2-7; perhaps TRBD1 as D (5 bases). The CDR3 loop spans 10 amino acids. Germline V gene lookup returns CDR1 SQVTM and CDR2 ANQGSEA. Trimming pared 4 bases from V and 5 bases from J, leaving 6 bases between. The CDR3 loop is CSVATDEQYF. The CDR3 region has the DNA TGCAGCGTTGCGACAGACGAGCAGTACTTC.

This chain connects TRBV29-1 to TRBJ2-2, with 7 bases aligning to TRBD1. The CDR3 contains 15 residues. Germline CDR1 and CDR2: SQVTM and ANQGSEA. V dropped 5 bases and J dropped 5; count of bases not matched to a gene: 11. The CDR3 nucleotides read TGCAGCGTTTCCCCACAGGGGCCCCGGACCGGGGAGCTGTTTTTT. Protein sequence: CSVSPQGPRTGELFF.

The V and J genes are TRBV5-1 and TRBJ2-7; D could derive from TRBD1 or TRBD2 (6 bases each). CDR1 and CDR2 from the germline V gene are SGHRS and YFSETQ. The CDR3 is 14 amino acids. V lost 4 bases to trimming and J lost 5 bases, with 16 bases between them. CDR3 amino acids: CASSPPGGSDEQYF. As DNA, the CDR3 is TGCGCCAGCAGCCCCCCCGGGGGCAGCGACGAGCAGTACTTC. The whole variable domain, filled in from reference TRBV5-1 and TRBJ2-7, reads KAGVTQTPRYLIKTRGQQVTLSCSPISGHRSVSWYQQTPGQGLQFLFEYFSETQRNKGNFPGRFSGRQFSNSRSEMNVSTLELGDSALYLCASSPPGGSDEQYFGPGTRLTVT.

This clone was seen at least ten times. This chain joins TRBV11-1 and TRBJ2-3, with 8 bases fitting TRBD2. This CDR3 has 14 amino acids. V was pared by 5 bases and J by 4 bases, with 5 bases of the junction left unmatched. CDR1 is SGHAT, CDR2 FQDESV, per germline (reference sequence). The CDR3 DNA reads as TGTGCCAGCAGCCCGGGGGGGCCTGCAGATACGCAGTATTTT. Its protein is CASSPGGPADTQYF. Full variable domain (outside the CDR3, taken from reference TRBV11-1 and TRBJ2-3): EAEVAQSPRYKITEKSQAVAFWCDPISGHATLYWYRQILGQGPELLVQFQDESVVDDSQLPKDRFSAERLKGVDSTLKIQPAELGDSAMYLCASSPGGPADTQYFGPGTRLTVL.

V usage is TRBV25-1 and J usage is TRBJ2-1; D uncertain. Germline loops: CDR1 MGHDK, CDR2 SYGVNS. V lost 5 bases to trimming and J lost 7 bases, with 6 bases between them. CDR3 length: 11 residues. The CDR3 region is CASSLSNEQFF. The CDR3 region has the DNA TGTGCCAGCAGTCTGTCAAATGAGCAGTTCTTC.

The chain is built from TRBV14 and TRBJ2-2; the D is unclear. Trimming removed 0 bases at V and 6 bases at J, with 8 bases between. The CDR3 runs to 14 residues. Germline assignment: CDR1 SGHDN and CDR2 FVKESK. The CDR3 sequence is CASSQDWVPGELFF. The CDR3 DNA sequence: TGTGCCAGCAGCCAAGATTGGGTCCCCGGGGAGCTGTTTTTT.

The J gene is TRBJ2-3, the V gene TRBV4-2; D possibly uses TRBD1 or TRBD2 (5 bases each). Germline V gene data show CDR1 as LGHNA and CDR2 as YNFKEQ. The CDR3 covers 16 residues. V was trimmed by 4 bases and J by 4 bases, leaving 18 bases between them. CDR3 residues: CASSPDHQGDADTQYF. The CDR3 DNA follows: TGTGCCAGCAGCCCCGATCATCAGGGAGACGCAGATACGCAGTATTTT.

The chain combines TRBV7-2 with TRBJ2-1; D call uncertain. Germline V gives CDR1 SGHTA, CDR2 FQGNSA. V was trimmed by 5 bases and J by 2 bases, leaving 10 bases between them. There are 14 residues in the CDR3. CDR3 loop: CASSPSFTYNEQFF. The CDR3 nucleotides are TGTGCCAGCAGCCCCTCGTTTACCTACAATGAGCAGTTCTTC.

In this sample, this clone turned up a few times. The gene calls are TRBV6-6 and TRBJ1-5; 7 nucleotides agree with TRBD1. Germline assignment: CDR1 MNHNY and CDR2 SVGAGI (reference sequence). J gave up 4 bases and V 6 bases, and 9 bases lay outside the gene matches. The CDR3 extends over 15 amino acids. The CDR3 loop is CASSGTASRNQPQHF. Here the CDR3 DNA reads TGTGCCAGCAGCGGGACAGCCAGCCGAAATCAGCCCCAGCATTTT.

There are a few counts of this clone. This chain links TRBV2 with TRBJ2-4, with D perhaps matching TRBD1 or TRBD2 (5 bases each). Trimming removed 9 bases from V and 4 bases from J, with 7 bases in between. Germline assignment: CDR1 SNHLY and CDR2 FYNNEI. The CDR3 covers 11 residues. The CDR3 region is CARGEKNIQYF. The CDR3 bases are TGTGCCAGGGGGGAGAAAAACATTCAGTACTTC.

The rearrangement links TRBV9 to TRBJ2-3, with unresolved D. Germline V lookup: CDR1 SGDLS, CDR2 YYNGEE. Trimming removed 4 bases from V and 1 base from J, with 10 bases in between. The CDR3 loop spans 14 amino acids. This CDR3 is CASSSGQGTDTQYF. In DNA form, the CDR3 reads TGTGCCAGCAGCTCCGGGCAAGGCACAGATACGCAGTATTTT. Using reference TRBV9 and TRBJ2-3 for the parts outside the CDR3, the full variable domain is DSGVTQTPKHLITATGQRVTLRCSPRSGDLSVYWYQQSLDQGLQFLIQYYNGEERAKGNILERFSAQQFPDLHSELNLSSLELGDSALYFCASSSGQGTDTQYFGPGTRLTVL.

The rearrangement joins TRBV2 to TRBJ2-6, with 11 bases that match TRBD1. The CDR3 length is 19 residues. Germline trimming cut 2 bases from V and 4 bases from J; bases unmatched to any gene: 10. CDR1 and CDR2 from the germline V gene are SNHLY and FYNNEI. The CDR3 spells CASSESLGQGVAGANVLTF. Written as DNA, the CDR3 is TGTGCCAGCAGTGAAAGTTTGGGACAGGGGGTTGCAGGGGCCAACGTCCTGACTTTC.

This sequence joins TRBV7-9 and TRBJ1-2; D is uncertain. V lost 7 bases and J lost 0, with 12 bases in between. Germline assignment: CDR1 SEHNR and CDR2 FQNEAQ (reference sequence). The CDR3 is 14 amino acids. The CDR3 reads CASTTGRANYGYTF. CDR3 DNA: TGTGCCAGCACAACGGGAAGGGCTAACTATGGCTACACCTTC.

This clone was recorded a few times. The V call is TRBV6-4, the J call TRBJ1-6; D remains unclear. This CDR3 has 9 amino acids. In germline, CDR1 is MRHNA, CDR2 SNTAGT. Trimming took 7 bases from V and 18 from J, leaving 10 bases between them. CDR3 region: CASIGSHHF. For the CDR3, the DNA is TGTGCCAGCATTGGGAGTCACCACTTT.

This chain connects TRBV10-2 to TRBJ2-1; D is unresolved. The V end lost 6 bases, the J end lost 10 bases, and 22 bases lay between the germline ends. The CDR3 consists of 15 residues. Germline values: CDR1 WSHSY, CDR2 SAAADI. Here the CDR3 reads CASSGPRTSHGEQFF. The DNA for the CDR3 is TGCGCCAGCAGCGGTCCTAGAACCTCCCACGGGGAGCAGTTCTTC.

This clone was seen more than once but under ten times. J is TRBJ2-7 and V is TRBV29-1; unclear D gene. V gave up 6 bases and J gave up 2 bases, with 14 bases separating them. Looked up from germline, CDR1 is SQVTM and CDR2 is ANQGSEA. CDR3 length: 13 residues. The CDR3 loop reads CSVLGDPPYEQYF. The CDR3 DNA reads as TGCAGCGTCCTCGGTGACCCCCCCTACGAGCAGTACTTC.

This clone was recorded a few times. The CDR3 sequence is CAINREDSGNTIYF. CDR3 nucleotides: TGTGCCATCAACCGGGAAGACTCTGGAAACACCATATATTTT. The chain combines TRBV10-3 with TRBJ1-3; D remains unclear. CDR3 size: 14 residues. Germline CDR1 and CDR2: ENHRY and SYGVKD. The germline V and J ends were trimmed by 7 bases and 0 bases, with 10 bases remaining between them.

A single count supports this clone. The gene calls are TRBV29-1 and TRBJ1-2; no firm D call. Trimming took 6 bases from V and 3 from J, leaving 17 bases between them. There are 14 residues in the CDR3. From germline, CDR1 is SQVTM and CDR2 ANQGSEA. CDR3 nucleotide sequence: TGCAGCGTGTTGGTCGGGGAGAATGACTATGGCTACACCTTC. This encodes CSVLVGENDYGYTF.